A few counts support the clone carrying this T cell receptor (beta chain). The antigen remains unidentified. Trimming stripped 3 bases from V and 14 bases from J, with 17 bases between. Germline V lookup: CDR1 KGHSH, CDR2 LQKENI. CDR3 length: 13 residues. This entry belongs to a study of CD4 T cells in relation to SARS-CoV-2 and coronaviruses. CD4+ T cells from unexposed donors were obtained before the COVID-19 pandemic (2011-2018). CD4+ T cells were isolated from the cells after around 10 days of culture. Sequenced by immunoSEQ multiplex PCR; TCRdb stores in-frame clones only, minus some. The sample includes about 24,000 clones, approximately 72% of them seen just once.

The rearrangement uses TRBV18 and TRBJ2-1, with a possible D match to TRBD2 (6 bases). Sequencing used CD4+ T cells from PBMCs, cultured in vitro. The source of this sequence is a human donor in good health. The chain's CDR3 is CASSPPGGIGEFF. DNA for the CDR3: TGTGCCAGCTCACCTCCCGGAGGGATTGGGGAGTTCTTC.